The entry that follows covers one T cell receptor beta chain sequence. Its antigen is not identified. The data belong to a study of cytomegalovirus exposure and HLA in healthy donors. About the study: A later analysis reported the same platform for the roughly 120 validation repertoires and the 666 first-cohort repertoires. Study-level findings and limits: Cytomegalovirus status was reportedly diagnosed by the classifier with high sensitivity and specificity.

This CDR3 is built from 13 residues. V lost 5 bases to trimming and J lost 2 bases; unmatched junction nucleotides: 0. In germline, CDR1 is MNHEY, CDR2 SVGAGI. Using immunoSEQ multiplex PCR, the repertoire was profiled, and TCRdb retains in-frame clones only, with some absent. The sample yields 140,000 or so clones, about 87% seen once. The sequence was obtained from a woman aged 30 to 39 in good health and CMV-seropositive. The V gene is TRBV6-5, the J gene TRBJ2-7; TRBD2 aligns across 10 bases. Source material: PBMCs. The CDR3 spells CASSLAGAYEQYF. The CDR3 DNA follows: TGTGCCAGCAGTCTAGCGGGGGCCTACGAGCAGTACTTC.